A single sample is the source of the 14 T cell receptor beta chains below, sequenced in a study of cytomegalovirus exposure and HLA in healthy donors. Primers: 60 Vbeta forward and 13 Jbeta reverse. TCRdb's copy holds only in-frame clones and misses some; the assay was immunoSEQ multiplex PCR. Of approximately 200,000 clones in the sample, about four fifths were seen once. The material sequenced was PBMCs. The receptors shown here come from a girl aged 10-17 years in good health and CMV-seropositive.

The chain's CDR3 is CASSPGGGGETQYF. The CDR3 nucleotides are TGCGCCAGCAGCCCGGGCGGGGGGGGCGAGACCCAGTACTTC. V and J are TRBV5-1 and TRBJ2-5; 9 bases align to TRBD2. This CDR3 comprises 14 residues. The junction had 6 bases not matched to a gene; V was cut back by 4 bases and J by 5 bases. Per the germline V gene, CDR1 is SGHRS and CDR2 is YFSETQ.

This chain connects TRBV15 to TRBJ1-2, with D possibly matching TRBD1 (5 bases). The CDR3 is 15 amino acids. The V gene lost 4 bases and the J gene lost 2 bases, with 14 bases spanning the gap. Germline V gene data show CDR1 as LNHNV and CDR2 as YYDKDF (reference sequence). In DNA, the CDR3 is TGTGCCACCAGCAACAAGGGGCAGATAAACTATGGCTACACCTTC. As protein: CATSNKGQINYGYTF.

J is TRBJ2-7 and V is TRBV4-3, with a weak D call TRBD2 (6 bases). V dropped 1 base and J dropped 3 bases, with 10 bases sitting between them. The germline V gene has CDR1 LGHNA and CDR2 YSLEER. The CDR3 is made up of 14 amino acids. Written as DNA, the CDR3 is TGCGCCAGCAGCCAAGGCGGGAATAACTACGAGCAGTACTTC. Translated: CASSQGGNNYEQYF.

This CDR3 is CASSPWTGSNQPQHF. CDR3 nucleotide sequence: TGCGCCAGCAGCCCCTGGACAGGGAGCAATCAGCCCCAGCATTTT. The J gene is TRBJ1-5, the V gene TRBV5-1, with 8 bases matching TRBD1. Germline CDR1 is SGHRS and CDR2 is YFSETQ. The CDR3 covers 15 residues. Losses at the gene ends were 4 bases for V and 1 base for J; bases not matched to a gene: 4.

This chain links TRBV6-5 with TRBJ1-2; 10 bases map to TRBD1. CDR3 length: 15 residues. In germline, CDR1 is MNHEY, CDR2 SVGAGI. Losses at the gene ends were 5 bases for V and 4 bases for J; bases not matched to a gene: 7. For the CDR3, the DNA is TGTGCCAGCAGTATCGGACAGGGGGGAAGCTATGGCTACACCTTC. This sequence encodes CASSIGQGGSYGYTF.

This clone has a single count. The chain links TRBV5-6 to TRBJ2-7; D gene ambiguous. Germline loops: CDR1 SGHDT, CDR2 YYEEEE. Trimming removed 2 bases from V and 1 base from J, with 10 bases in between. CDR3 size: 14 residues. Here the CDR3 reads CASSFLTVSYEQYF. CDR3 coding DNA: TGTGCCAGCAGCTTTTTAACGGTTTCCTACGAGCAGTACTTC.

This clone was counted only a few times. The chain combines TRBV6-4 with TRBJ2-1, with 11 bases matching TRBD2. Germline lookup yields CDR1 MRHNA and CDR2 SNTAGT. The CDR3 covers 15 residues. Unmatched junction bases numbered 1, after V lost 0 bases and J lost 6 bases. The CDR3, as DNA: TGTGCCAGCAGTGACTCTAGCGGGGGGGCCAATGAGCAGTTCTTC. As protein: CASSDSSGGANEQFF.

The V gene is TRBV30, the J gene TRBJ2-5, with 9 bases that match TRBD1. The length of the CDR3 is 17 residues. V trimming: 1 base; J trimming: 5 bases; junction bases outside the gene matches: 14. Looked up from germline, CDR1 is GTSNPN and CDR2 is SVGIG (reference sequence). In nucleotides, the CDR3 is TGTGCCTGGAGTGGGCCCGGGTGGGACAGGGTGTGGGAGACCCAGTACTTC. Its protein product is CAWSGPGWDRVWETQYF.

The CDR3 is CASSVGPGTSGDTQYF. In nucleotides, the CDR3 is TGTGCCAGCAGCGTAGGACCGGGGACTAGCGGAGATACGCAGTATTTT. The chain links TRBV9 to TRBJ2-3; 11 nucleotides match TRBD2. Germline CDR1 SGDLS, CDR2 YYNGEE. The CDR3 covers 16 residues. Losses at the gene ends were 0 bases for V and 5 bases for J; bases not matched to a gene: 5.

To note about this clone: At one end the junction does not follow the germline gene, possibly because of a read error. CDR3 sequence (DNA): TGTGCCAGCAGCTCTCGGACTAGCTCCTCCGAGCAGTACTTC. This gives the protein CASSSRTSSSEQYF. The chain links TRBV5-4 to TRBJ2-7, with 8 bases aligning to TRBD2. CDR1 and CDR2 from the germline V gene are SGHNT and YYREEE (reference sequence). This CDR3 spans 14 amino acids.

This clone was observed once. V and J are TRBV5-4 and TRBJ2-5; 7 nucleotides match TRBD1. Trimming cost V 3 bases and J 3 bases; bases outside gene matches: 2. Germline V gene sequence: CDR1 SGHNT, CDR2 YYREEE (reference sequence). The CDR3 sequence is 13 residues long. The CDR3 coding sequence is TGTGCCAGCAGCTACGGACAGGAAGAGACCCAGTACTTC. It specifies CASSYGQEETQYF.

The chain couples TRBV12-5 to TRBJ2-7; TRBD1 matches 7 bases. The CDR3 is 12 residues long. The germline V gene has CDR1 LGHNT and CDR2 FRNRAP. V lost 6 bases, J lost 3 bases, and 2 bases stayed unmatched. Here the CDR3 DNA reads TGTGCTAGTGGGTGGACAGGCTACGAGCAGTACTTC. Translating gives CASGWTGYEQYF.

V is TRBV19 and J is TRBJ2-3, with 11 bases aligning to TRBD2. Per the germline V gene, CDR1 is LNHDA and CDR2 is SQIVND (reference sequence). CDR3 length: 16 amino acids. J gave up 4 bases and V 2 bases, and 5 bases lay outside the gene matches. This chain's CDR3 is CASSILSGGAPDTQYF. CDR3 nucleotide sequence: TGTGCCAGTAGTATACTTAGCGGGGGGGCCCCAGATACGCAGTATTTT.

This clone turned up a few times. This rearrangement joins TRBV6-5 to TRBJ1-1; D gene unclear. Germline CDR1 MNHEY, CDR2 SVGAGI. The CDR3 length is 14 residues. V was cut by 6 bases and J by 1 base, with 12 bases left in between. The CDR3 loop is CASRPTGWNTEAFF. The CDR3 nucleotides read TGTGCCAGCAGACCAACGGGTTGGAACACTGAAGCTTTCTTT.